This T cell receptor beta chain was sequenced in a study of blood T cell repertoires in COVID-19. Study at large: Samples representing acute and convalescent COVID-19 were sourced from the United States, Italy and Spain. From T cells, B-cell-depleted T cells, or PBMCs came the material, which was cDNA or gDNA.

Per the authors' pipeline: The assay estimated nucleated cells by amplifying reference gene primers. The table came from immunoSEQ multiplex PCR; TCRdb's copy has only in-frame clones and leaves some out. V and J calls and clone size are given by that table; D and trimming were obtained from the DNA. Of approximately 180,000 clones in the sample, roughly 88% are singletons; the top ten hold 3.3%. Germline CDR1 and CDR2: MGHRA and YSYEKL. CDR3 length: 17 amino acids. V shed 0 bases and J shed 4 bases, with 16 bases lying between them. This TCR came from a man aged 55-75 years with acute or convalescent COVID-19. Sequenced input: peripheral blood. V gene TRBV4-1 combines with J gene TRBJ1-5; D possibly corresponds to TRBD1 (5 bases). CDR3 protein: CASSQEVTRRGNQPQHF. CDR3 DNA sequence: TGCGCCAGCAGCCAAGAAGTAACAAGGCGGGGGAATCAGCCCCAGCATTTT.